A selection of T cell receptor beta chains follows, all from one sample in a study of blood T cell repertoires in COVID-19. This table comes from immunoSEQ multiplex PCR, and its TCRdb copy is limited to in-frame clones, with some not included. In the table there are 80,000 to 130,000 clones, 92% of which are singletons. The sequenced material came from peripheral blood. Receptors originate from a man aged 70 or older with acute or convalescent COVID-19. The CDR3 runs from the conserved cysteine through the conserved F or W. D genes are given only for firm matches. Part of the rows lack a size; the others show once, few, many or a class for expanded clones.

clone_size: -
d_call: -
v_call: TRBV6-1
j_call: TRBJ1-6
cdr3_length: 15
cdr3_nt: TGTGCCAGCATTGAAAGTAGCTCCTATAATTCACCCCTCCACTTT
cdr3_aa: CASIESSSYNSPLHF

clone_size: -
d_call: TRBD1
v_call: TRBV30
j_call: TRBJ1-6
cdr3_length: 15
cdr3_nt: TGTGCCTGGAGTCTCCCGGGACAGGGAGGTTCACCCCTCCACTTT
cdr3_aa: CAWSLPGQGGSPLHF

clone_size: -
d_call: TRBD1
v_call: TRBV27
j_call: TRBJ2-2
cdr3_length: 15
cdr3_nt: TGTGCCAGCACCCCGGGCCGCAGGGGGCCCGGGGAGCTGTTTTTT
cdr3_aa: CASTPGRRGPGELFF

clone_size: -
d_call: -
v_call: TRBV5-4
j_call: TRBJ1-3
cdr3_length: 14
cdr3_nt: TGTGCCAGCAGCTTGCCAGGGTCTGGAAACACCATATATTTT
cdr3_aa: CASSLPGSGNTIYF

clone_size: -
d_call: TRBD2
v_call: TRBV5-4
j_call: TRBJ2-3
cdr3_length: 15
cdr3_nt: TGTGCCAGCAGCTCCGGGGGGTGGAGCACAGATACGCAGTATTTT
cdr3_aa: CASSSGGWSTDTQYF

clone_size: -
d_call: -
v_call: TRBV28
j_call: TRBJ1-2
cdr3_length: 12
cdr3_nt: TGTGCCAGCAGTTTAGGCGGGCAGCAGGTTCTCTTC
cdr3_aa: CASSLGGQQVLF

clone_size: -
d_call: -
v_call: TRBV5-1
j_call: TRBJ1-1
cdr3_length: 13
cdr3_nt: TGCGCCAGCAGGGTGGCCGAGAACACTGAAGCTTTCTTT
cdr3_aa: CASRVAENTEAFF

clone_size: -
d_call: TRBD1
v_call: TRBV6-6
j_call: TRBJ1-2
cdr3_length: 14
cdr3_nt: TGTGCCAGCAGTTACTCGCAGGGGGCTTATGGCTACACCTTC
cdr3_aa: CASSYSQGAYGYTF

clone_size: -
d_call: -
v_call: TRBV2
j_call: TRBJ2-3
cdr3_length: 14
cdr3_nt: TGTGCCAGCGCACTGGGCGGGGGCACAGATACGCAGTATTTT
cdr3_aa: CASALGGGTDTQYF

clone_size: -
d_call: -
v_call: TRBV3-1/TRBV3-2
j_call: TRBJ2-4
cdr3_length: 14
cdr3_nt: TGTGCCAGCAGCCATACCGGGAAACAAAACATTCAGTACTTC
cdr3_aa: CASSHTGKQNIQYF

clone_size: -
d_call: -
v_call: TRBV30
j_call: TRBJ1-6
cdr3_length: 17
cdr3_nt: TGTGCCTGGAGTGTCGGTTCTCGATCGGGCTATAATTCACCCCTCCACTTT
cdr3_aa: CAWSVGSRSGYNSPLHF

clone_size: -
d_call: TRBD2
v_call: TRBV2
j_call: TRBJ2-1
cdr3_length: 15
cdr3_nt: TGTGCCAGCAGTTCTCTAGCGGGAGGCGGTAATGAGCAGTTCTTC
cdr3_aa: CASSSLAGGGNEQFF

clone_size: -
d_call: TRBD1
v_call: TRBV24-1
j_call: TRBJ2-7
cdr3_length: 13
cdr3_nt: TGTGCCACCAGTGATGGACAGGTCTACGAGCAGTACTTC
cdr3_aa: CATSDGQVYEQYF

clone_size: -
d_call: -
v_call: TRBV5-1
j_call: TRBJ2-1
cdr3_length: 15
cdr3_nt: TGCGCCAGCAGCTTGGCCAGGGGAGCCTACAATGAGCAGTTCTTC
cdr3_aa: CASSLARGAYNEQFF

clone_size: -
d_call: -
v_call: TRBV29-1
j_call: TRBJ1-2
cdr3_length: 14
cdr3_nt: TGCAGCGTTGCCTCTCAGGCTTCAAACTATGGCTACACCTTC
cdr3_aa: CSVASQASNYGYTF

clone_size: once
d_call: TRBD1
v_call: TRBV19
j_call: TRBJ1-1
cdr3_length: 13
cdr3_nt: TGTGCCACCCGCCAGACACAGGGGGCGCTGGCTTTCTTT
cdr3_aa: CATRQTQGALAFF

clone_size: -
d_call: TRBD2
v_call: TRBV5-4
j_call: TRBJ2-7
cdr3_length: 15
cdr3_nt: TGTGCCAGCAGCTCAACTAGCGGTTCCTCCTACGAGCAGTACTTC
cdr3_aa: CASSSTSGSSYEQYF

clone_size: -
d_call: TRBD2
v_call: TRBV15
j_call: TRBJ2-3
cdr3_length: 15
cdr3_nt: TGTGCCACCAGCAGAGAGCTAGCGGGGGTGGATACGCAGTATTTT
cdr3_aa: CATSRELAGVDTQYF

clone_size: -
d_call: TRBD1
v_call: TRBV11-2
j_call: TRBJ1-6
cdr3_length: 14
cdr3_nt: TGTGCCAGCAGCTTGGGGACAGTCGATTCACCCCTCCACTTT
cdr3_aa: CASSLGTVDSPLHF

clone_size: -
d_call: -
v_call: TRBV27
j_call: TRBJ1-2
cdr3_length: 15
cdr3_nt: TGTGCCAGCAGTTCCCGCCCCGGACACCTCTATGGCTACACCTTC
cdr3_aa: CASSSRPGHLYGYTF

clone_size: -
d_call: TRBD1
v_call: TRBV6-5
j_call: TRBJ1-5
cdr3_length: 15
cdr3_nt: TGTGCCAGCAGTCGGACAGGGGGCGCCGATCAGCCCCAGCATTTT
cdr3_aa: CASSRTGGADQPQHF

clone_size: -
d_call: TRBD2
v_call: TRBV7-2
j_call: TRBJ2-7
cdr3_length: 15
cdr3_nt: TGTGCCAGCAGCTTAGGAGGCGGGGGGGCCTACGAGCAGTACTTC
cdr3_aa: CASSLGGGGAYEQYF

clone_size: -
d_call: TRBD2
v_call: TRBV11-3
j_call: TRBJ2-1
cdr3_length: 17
cdr3_nt: TGTGCCAGCAGGGGGACTAGCGGGAGGGCTGGCTACAATGAGCAGTTCTTC
cdr3_aa: CASRGTSGRAGYNEQFF

clone_size: once
d_call: TRBD1
v_call: TRBV7-9
j_call: TRBJ1-6
cdr3_length: 15
cdr3_nt: TGTGCCAGCAGCCCCCCCGACAGGGCGTATTCACCCCTCCACTTT
cdr3_aa: CASSPPDRAYSPLHF

clone_size: few
d_call: -
v_call: TRBV28
j_call: TRBJ1-1
cdr3_length: 13
cdr3_nt: TGTGCCAGCAGTTTATCAACACCTTTCGAAGCTTTCTTT
cdr3_aa: CASSLSTPFEAFF

clone_size: -
d_call: -
v_call: TRBV21-1
j_call: TRBJ2-5
cdr3_length: 21
cdr3_nt: TGTGCCAGCAGCCCGAAGGAGGGGCCGGAGACTAGCGGTGAACCTTTCGAGACCCAGTACTTC
cdr3_aa: CASSPKEGPETSGEPFETQYF

clone_size: -
d_call: -
v_call: TRBV5-6
j_call: TRBJ1-1
cdr3_length: 15
cdr3_nt: TGTGCCAGCAGCAGTCGACAGCGTCGTTCCACTGAAGCTTTCTTT
cdr3_aa: CASSSRQRRSTEAFF

clone_size: -
d_call: -
v_call: TRBV15
j_call: TRBJ1-6
cdr3_length: 13
cdr3_nt: TGTGCCACCAGCAGAGTGGGCGGGGCACCCCTCCACTTT
cdr3_aa: CATSRVGGAPLHF

clone_size: -
d_call: -
v_call: TRBV4-1
j_call: TRBJ2-7
cdr3_length: 16
cdr3_nt: TGCGCCAGCAGCCCTTCGATGTATGGGGCAGTCTACGAGCAGTACTTC
cdr3_aa: CASSPSMYGAVYEQYF

clone_size: -
d_call: -
v_call: TRBV11-2
j_call: TRBJ2-7
cdr3_length: 15
cdr3_nt: TGTGCCAGCAGCTTTGGAGGTGGGAGCAACTACGAGCAGTACTTC
cdr3_aa: CASSFGGGSNYEQYF

clone_size: -
d_call: -
v_call: TRBV19
j_call: TRBJ2-7
cdr3_length: 14
cdr3_nt: TGTGCCAGTAGTATTAGCGGAGCCCTCTACGAGCAGTACTTC
cdr3_aa: CASSISGALYEQYF

clone_size: -
d_call: TRBD1
v_call: TRBV5-4
j_call: TRBJ1-2
cdr3_length: 19
cdr3_nt: TGTGCCAGCAGCCCGGGACAGGATACCCCAATGCTACTATGGCAGGGCTACACCTTC
cdr3_aa: CASSPGQDTPMLLWQGYTF

clone_size: -
d_call: TRBD1
v_call: TRBV11-2
j_call: TRBJ1-2
cdr3_length: 18
cdr3_nt: TGTGCCAGCAGCCCCCGTCTCTACGGGGGACAGGGGTTGGATGGCTACACCTTC
cdr3_aa: CASSPRLYGGQGLDGYTF

clone_size: -
d_call: -
v_call: TRBV7-9
j_call: TRBJ2-7
cdr3_length: 13
cdr3_nt: TGTGCCAGCAGCTCGACAGTCTCCTACGAGCAGTACTTC
cdr3_aa: CASSSTVSYEQYF

clone_size: -
d_call: TRBD1
v_call: TRBV3-1/TRBV3-2
j_call: TRBJ2-7
cdr3_length: 15
cdr3_nt: TGTGCCAGCAGCCAAACCTCCGGGACAGTTTACGAGCAGTACTTC
cdr3_aa: CASSQTSGTVYEQYF

clone_size: -
d_call: TRBD2
v_call: TRBV9
j_call: TRBJ2-7
cdr3_length: 16
cdr3_nt: TGTGCCAGCAGCGCCTACCGACTAGCAAATTTCAACGAGCAGTACTTC
cdr3_aa: CASSAYRLANFNEQYF

clone_size: -
d_call: -
v_call: TRBV11-3
j_call: TRBJ1-1
cdr3_length: 15
cdr3_nt: TGTGCCAGCAGCTTAGATTCCAGGGTGGGCACTGAAGCTTTCTTT
cdr3_aa: CASSLDSRVGTEAFF

clone_size: once
d_call: -
v_call: TRBV4-1
j_call: TRBJ2-2
cdr3_length: 15
cdr3_nt: TGCGCCAGCAGCCAAGAGAGGGGGAAAACCGGGGAGCTGTTTTTT
cdr3_aa: CASSQERGKTGELFF

clone_size: once
d_call: -
v_call: TRBV6-5
j_call: TRBJ1-1
cdr3_length: 12
cdr3_nt: TGTGCCAGCAACACTTACAGGGCTGAAGCTTTCTTT
cdr3_aa: CASNTYRAEAFF

clone_size: -
d_call: -
v_call: TRBV11-2
j_call: TRBJ1-2
cdr3_length: 15
cdr3_nt: TGTGCCAGCAGCTTAGGGGCAGGGCCCGCCTATGGCTACACCTTC
cdr3_aa: CASSLGAGPAYGYTF

clone_size: -
d_call: -
v_call: TRBV6-2/TRBV6-3
j_call: TRBJ2-7
cdr3_length: 15
cdr3_nt: TGTGCCAGCAGTTACACCCCCTCCAGCGGCTACGAGCAGTACTTC
cdr3_aa: CASSYTPSSGYEQYF

clone_size: -
d_call: -
v_call: TRBV7-9
j_call: TRBJ1-2
cdr3_length: 15
cdr3_nt: TGTGCCAGCAGCTTAGTTCGGGGGGCGAACTATGGCTACACCTTC
cdr3_aa: CASSLVRGANYGYTF

clone_size: -
d_call: TRBD1
v_call: TRBV30
j_call: TRBJ1-2
cdr3_length: 15
cdr3_nt: TGTGCCTGGAGTACGGACAGGGGATGGCTTTCTGGCTACACCTTC
cdr3_aa: CAWSTDRGWLSGYTF

clone_size: -
d_call: -
v_call: TRBV6-2/TRBV6-3
j_call: TRBJ1-5
cdr3_length: 13
cdr3_nt: TGTGCCAGCAGTTACGACTCCAATCAGCCCCAGCATTTT
cdr3_aa: CASSYDSNQPQHF

clone_size: -
d_call: -
v_call: TRBV7-9
j_call: TRBJ2-3
cdr3_length: 15
cdr3_nt: TGTGCCAGCAGCCGCCTAGACCCCTTAACAGATACGCAGTATTTT
cdr3_aa: CASSRLDPLTDTQYF

clone_size: -
d_call: TRBD2
v_call: TRBV10-3
j_call: TRBJ2-1
cdr3_length: 13
cdr3_nt: TGTGCCATCAGTGAGTTCCTAGCGGAGGAGCAGTTCTTC
cdr3_aa: CAISEFLAEEQFF

clone_size: few
d_call: -
v_call: TRBV7-9
j_call: TRBJ1-4
cdr3_length: 14
cdr3_nt: TGTGCCAGCAGCTACACAGCAACTAATGAAAAACTGTTTTTT
cdr3_aa: CASSYTATNEKLFF

clone_size: -
d_call: TRBD2
v_call: TRBV2
j_call: TRBJ2-7
cdr3_length: 15
cdr3_nt: TGTGCCAGCAGTGAGAGAGCGGGAGTCTCCTACGAGCAGTACTTC
cdr3_aa: CASSERAGVSYEQYF

clone_size: -
d_call: -
v_call: TRBV28
j_call: TRBJ1-4
cdr3_length: 14
cdr3_nt: TGTGCCACCCTTGGAGCAGCAACTAATGAAAAACTGTTTTTT
cdr3_aa: CATLGAATNEKLFF

clone_size: -
d_call: TRBD1
v_call: TRBV27
j_call: TRBJ1-2
cdr3_length: 16
cdr3_nt: TGTGCCAGCAGGGGACCACAGGGGGCGAACAACTATGGCTACACCTTC
cdr3_aa: CASRGPQGANNYGYTF

clone_size: -
d_call: TRBD1
v_call: TRBV28
j_call: TRBJ2-5
cdr3_length: 16
cdr3_nt: TGTGCCAGCAGTTTCTCCTCCGGGACAGTACAAGAGACCCAGTACTTC
cdr3_aa: CASSFSSGTVQETQYF

clone_size: -
d_call: -
v_call: TRBV6-5
j_call: TRBJ1-1
cdr3_length: 13
cdr3_nt: TGTGCCAGCAGTTGGGGGCTGAACACTGAAGCTTTCTTT
cdr3_aa: CASSWGLNTEAFF

clone_size: -
d_call: TRBD1
v_call: TRBV19
j_call: TRBJ2-2
cdr3_length: 16
cdr3_nt: TGTGCCAGTAGTGTTAGGACAGGGATTAACACCGGGGAGCTGTTTTTT
cdr3_aa: CASSVRTGINTGELFF

clone_size: -
d_call: -
v_call: TRBV28
j_call: TRBJ2-5
cdr3_length: 13
cdr3_nt: TGTGCCAGCGATGAGGGAACGAGAGAGACCCAGTACTTC
cdr3_aa: CASDEGTRETQYF